The 8 T cell receptor beta chains below all came from one sample that was sequenced in a study of blood T cell repertoires in COVID-19. The method was immunoSEQ multiplex PCR; TCRdb's version includes in-frame clones alone and lacks a portion of them. This sample has hundreds of thousands of clones, with about 88% found just once. The sequencing input was PBMCs or T cells enriched from blood (not recorded which). Receptors were obtained from a man in his fifties or sixties who had recovered from COVID-19.

As DNA, the CDR3 is TGTGCCAGCAGCCACACCTCAAGCGGAAGCTCCTACAATGAGCAGTTCTTC. It yields the protein CASSHTSSGSSYNEQFF. The genes are TRBV9 and TRBJ2-1; a possible D gene is TRBD2 (5 bases). The CDR3 is 17 residues long. The V gene's germline CDR1 is SGDLS and CDR2 YYNGEE. V was shortened by 4 bases and J by 0 bases, with 17 bases between the two germline ends.

The chain has TRBV7-6 and TRBJ2-5; a possible D gene is TRBD2 (5 bases). Germline-derived CDR1 and CDR2 are SGHVS and FNYEAQ. V lost 4 bases to trimming and J lost 5 bases, with 20 bases between them. The CDR3 is 16 residues long. The CDR3 region has the DNA TGTGCCAGCAGCTCCAACACATTCAAGCGGAGGGAGACCCAGTACTTC. This sequence encodes CASSSNTFKRRETQYF.

The gene calls are TRBV10-3 and TRBJ2-3; 12 bases line up with TRBD2. The V gene's germline CDR1 is ENHRY and CDR2 SYGVKD. The J segment lost 0 bases and the V segment lost 10 bases, leaving 8 bases of the junction unmatched. The length of the CDR3 is 16 residues. Here the CDR3 DNA reads TGTGCCAACTCAGCTAGCGGGAGGGCTAGCACAGATACGCAGTATTTT. Translation: CANSASGRASTDTQYF.

The chain is built from TRBV5-1 and TRBJ1-4; D might be TRBD1 (5 bases). The CDR3 spans 14 residues. V was clipped by 3 bases and J by 4 bases, with 10 bases between them. In germline, CDR1 is SGHRS, CDR2 YFSETQ. The CDR3 DNA reads as TGCGCCAGCAGCTCCCGGGGGAATAATGAAAAACTGTTTTTT. Translation: CASSSRGNNEKLFF.

The chain employs TRBV27 and TRBJ2-1, with a tentative D call TRBD2 (6 bases). V was cut by 7 bases and J by 6 bases, with 19 bases left in between. This CDR3 has 15 residues. Germline CDR1 is MNHEY and CDR2 is SMNVEV (reference sequence). DNA of the CDR3: TGTGCCAGCAACGTTGGAGGGGATGGTCCCAATGAGCAGTTCTTC. The encoded protein is CASNVGGDGPNEQFF.

The chain uses TRBV27 and TRBJ2-7; TRBD1 might be the D (6 bases). V shed 5 bases and J shed 3 bases, with 14 bases lying between them. Germline loops: CDR1 MNHEY, CDR2 SMNVEV (reference sequence). This CDR3 region has 14 residues. The CDR3 nucleotides read TGTGCCAGCAGTCTCCGGGACATCGGCTACGAGCAGTACTTC. Its protein is CASSLRDIGYEQYF.

The V and J genes are TRBV19 and TRBJ1-1; D might be TRBD1 (5 bases). Germline V gene sequence: CDR1 LNHDA, CDR2 SQIVND (reference sequence). Trimming shortened V by 3 bases and J by 4 bases, and 9 bases separated the two germline ends. The CDR3 consists of 13 residues. The CDR3 nucleotides read TGTGCCAGTAGTATTTTGCAGGGCACTGAAGCTTTCTTT. Its translation: CASSILQGTEAFF.

The rearrangement links TRBV6-2 or TRBV6-3 to TRBJ1-4, with a weak D call TRBD1 (5 bases). Trimming removed 0 bases from V and 2 bases from J, with 13 bases in between. Germline values: CDR1 MNHEY, CDR2 SVGEGT. The CDR3 length is 17 residues. CDR3 region: CASSYSSRVETNEKLFF. The CDR3 DNA is TGTGCCAGCAGTTACTCGAGCAGGGTAGAGACTAATGAAAAACTGTTTTTT.